A selection of T cell receptor beta chains follows, all from one sample in a study of immune evolution from preneoplasia to lung adenocarcinoma. Sequenced by immunoSEQ multiplex PCR; TCRdb stores in-frame clones only, minus some. The sample lists 11,000 to 15,000 clones; 85% to 90% were seen once. Sequencing was performed on FFPE lung adenocarcinoma in situ tissue. These receptors came from a donor aged 70 or over with lung adenocarcinoma. CDR3s include the opening cysteine and the closing phenylalanine or tryptophan. Each record gives: V gene, D gene, J gene, clone size, CDR3 protein, CDR3 DNA. A D gene is named only where the DNA matches it firmly. The size of a clone is reported for some rows only, either as once, few or many, or as a class for expanded clones.

TRBV18	.	TRBJ2-7	.	CASSTGYVVYF	TGTGCCAGCTCAACAGGGTACGTTGTGTACTTC
TRBV9	TRBD1	TRBJ2-5	.	CASSGAAGQGALLETQYF	TGTGCCAGCAGCGGCGCGGCGGGACAGGGGGCGCTTCTGGAGACCCAGTACTTC
TRBV5-6	.	TRBJ2-1	.	CASSVRDSYNEQFF	TGTGCCAGCAGCGTAAGGGACTCCTACAATGAGCAGTTCTTC
TRBV6-4	TRBD2	TRBJ2-3	.	CASSTSGSNTDTQYF	TGTGCCAGCAGTACTAGCGGCAGCAACACAGATACGCAGTATTTT
TRBV7-9	TRBD2	TRBJ2-1	.	CASSSQAGVIYNEQFF	TGTGCCAGCAGCTCCCAAGCGGGAGTGATCTACAATGAGCAGTTCTTC
TRBV10-1	TRBD1	TRBJ1-3	.	CASSESTGGHSGNTIYF	TGCGCCAGCAGTGAGAGTACAGGGGGGCACTCTGGAAACACCATATATTTT
TRBV28	.	TRBJ2-3	.	CAINESGADTQYF	TGTGCCATTAACGAATCGGGGGCAGATACGCAGTATTTT
TRBV30	.	TRBJ1-2	.	CAWREAGGYTF	TGTGCCTGGAGAGAGGCAGGAGGCTACACCTTT
TRBV28	.	TRBJ2-7	.	CASSGGQSQVNEQYF	TGTGCCAGCAGTGGCGGACAGTCCCAAGTCAACGAGCAGTACTTC
TRBV5-1	TRBD1	TRBJ1-2	.	CASSLSTGRDGYTF	TGCGCCAGCAGTTTATCGACAGGGAGAGATGGCTACACCTTC
TRBV9	.	TRBJ2-2	.	CASSVGAGLNTGELFF	TGTGCCAGCAGCGTAGGGGCAGGGCTCAACACCGGGGAGCTGTTTTTT
TRBV13	.	TRBJ2-7	.	CASSRVGGNEQYF	TGTGCCAGCAGCCGCGTTGGGGGTAACGAGCAGTACTTC
TRBV2	.	TRBJ2-1	.	CASSETRGLAGYNEQFF	TGTGCCAGCAGTGAAACTCGGGGCCTAGCAGGCTACAATGAGCAGTTCTTC
TRBV7-2	.	TRBJ1-1	once	CASSWGRRGEAFF	TGTGCCAGCAGCTGGGGCAGAAGGGGTGAAGCTTTCTTT
TRBV18	.	TRBJ2-5	once	CASSRGPQETQYF	TGTGCCAGCTCACGCGGGCCTCAAGAGACCCAGTACTTC
TRBV19	.	TRBJ2-3	.	CASSISLGDTQYF	TGTGCCAGTAGTATAAGTCTTGGAGATACGCAGTATTTT
TRBV6-5	TRBD2	TRBJ2-3	.	CASSYRSGGGADTQYF	TGTGCCAGCAGTTACCGCTCCGGGGGGGGCGCAGATACGCAGTATTTT
TRBV30	.	TRBJ1-1	.	CAWSVRGGKAFF	TGTGCCTGGAGTGTACGTGGGGGGAAAGCTTTCTTT
TRBV5-1	TRBD2	TRBJ2-5	.	CASSLLTSGRQETQYF	TGCGCCAGCAGCTTGTTAACTAGCGGGAGACAAGAGACCCAGTACTTC
TRBV20-1	.	TRBJ1-5	.	CSVGGNQPQHF	TGCAGCGTGGGGGGGAATCAGCCCCAGCATTTT
TRBV25-1	.	TRBJ2-5	.	CASSEFSRNQETQYF	TGTGCCAGCAGTGAATTCAGTAGGAACCAAGAGACCCAGTACTTC
TRBV7-8	TRBD2	TRBJ2-1	.	CASSFLGPRTSGAPLEQFF	TGTGCCAGCAGCTTTTTGGGCCCACGGACTAGCGGCGCCCCTTTGGAGCAGTTCTTC
TRBV7-8	.	TRBJ2-2	.	CASKRAPNTGELFF	TGTGCCAGCAAAAGGGCGCCGAACACCGGGGAGCTGTTTTTT
TRBV10-2	.	TRBJ2-5	.	CASSVSQGETQYF	TGCGCCAGCAGTGTGTCCCAGGGAGAGACCCAGTACTTC
TRBV10-3	.	TRBJ1-2	.	CASQTDGGHGYTF	TGTGCCAGCCAGACGGATGGAGGGCATGGCTACACCTTC
TRBV7-2	TRBD2	TRBJ2-2	.	CASSSHLPGLAGETGELFF	TGTGCCAGCAGCTCCCACCTGCCGGGACTAGCGGGGGAAACCGGGGAGCTGTTTTTT
TRBV7-7	.	TRBJ2-1	.	CASSLQVNNEQFF	TGTGCTAGCAGCTTACAGGTTAACAATGAGCAGTTCTTC
TRBV4-3	.	TRBJ2-7	.	CASSQELGFSYEQYF	TGCGCCAGCAGCCAAGAATTAGGGTTTTCCTACGAGCAGTACTTC
TRBV10-3	.	TRBJ1-2	.	CAISESGQTTNYGYTF	TGTGCCATCAGTGAGTCTGGACAGACTACTAACTATGGCTACACCTTC
TRBV18	.	TRBJ2-6	.	CASSPQIGVSGANVLTF	TGTGCCAGCTCACCACAAATAGGAGTCTCTGGGGCCAACGTCCTGACTTTC
TRBV2	.	TRBJ2-3	.	CASSAGAGEDTQYF	TGTGCCAGCAGTGCAGGGGCAGGCGAAGATACGCAGTATTTT
TRBV6-1	.	TRBJ2-7	.	CASSEGRRGAQLF	TGTGCCAGCAGTGAAGGACGAAGGGGGGCGCAGCTCTTC
TRBV6-5	.	TRBJ1-2	.	CASRTDYGYTF	TGTGCCAGCAGGACAGACTATGGCTACACTTTT
TRBV15	.	TRBJ2-7	once	CATSTRHWTVAYEQYF	TGTGCCACCAGCACAAGACATTGGACGGTGGCCTACGAGCAGTACTTC
TRBV29-1	TRBD1	TRBJ2-1	.	CSVEGGTGDINEQFF	TGCAGCGTTGAAGGGGGGACAGGGGACATCAATGAGCAGTTCTTC
TRBV19	.	TRBJ1-2	.	CASSIPESYGYTF	TGTGCCAGTAGTATTCCAGAATCCTATGGCTACACCTTC
TRBV7-9	.	TRBJ1-4	.	CASSPPVGGYGEKLFF	TGTGCCAGCAGCCCACCGGTCGGGGGGTACGGCGAAAAACTGTTTTTT
TRBV7-9	.	TRBJ2-7	.	CASSLEVSYEQYF	TGTGCCAGCAGCTTAGAGGTCTCCTACGAGCAGTACTTC
TRBV28	.	TRBJ1-2	few	CASSLTDYGYTF	TGTGCCAGCAGTTTGACAGACTATGGCTACACCTTC
TRBV6-1	TRBD2	TRBJ2-7	.	CASSEASGSSYEQYF	TGTGCCAGCAGTGAAGCTAGCGGGAGCTCCTACGAGCAGTACTTC
TRBV7-2	TRBD2	TRBJ2-4	once	CASSWGGSPKNIQYF	TGTGCCAGCAGCTGGGGAGGGAGCCCCAAAAACATTCAGTACTTC
TRBV28	.	TRBJ2-7	once	CASSFPWAAYEQYF	TGTGCCAGCAGTTTCCCCTGGGCAGCCTACGAGCAGTACTTC
TRBV7-3	TRBD1	TRBJ1-1	.	CASSWTGGGHTEAFF	TGTGCCAGCAGCTGGACAGGGGGCGGACACACTGAAGCTTTCTTT
TRBV29-1	.	TRBJ2-7	once	CSVEPQAGWEQYF	TGCAGCGTGGAGCCCCAGGCCGGTTGGGAGCAGTACTTC
TRBV18	.	TRBJ2-1	.	CASSPRAGSLNEQFF	TGTGCCAGCTCACCACGTGCGGGTTCCCTGAATGAGCAGTTCTTC
TRBV28	TRBD2	TRBJ2-7	.	CASSPNGLAAPLDGEQYF	TGTGCCAGCAGTCCCAACGGACTAGCGGCCCCACTTGACGGCGAGCAGTACTTC
TRBV7-2	.	TRBJ1-4	.	CASSLDEKLFF	TGTGCCAGCAGCTTGGATGAAAAACTGTTTTTT
TRBV5-4	.	TRBJ1-4	once	CASSLGPNEKLFF	TGTGCCAGCAGCTTGGGGCCGAATGAAAAACTGTTTTTT